This T cell receptor beta chain was profiled in a study of human T cells and chemical hapten exposure. Study-wide background: Affected patients, primarily female, had alopecia areata, totalis or universalis. TCR yields per sample varied, mainly owing to small pooled library volume differences.

TCRdb re-analysed the RACE reads in MiXCR, keeping a single row per CDR3 protein. The sample has roughly 100,000 distinct CDR3 sequences, approximately 12% seen once. The time point: pre-sensitization, week 0. The treatment: therapeutic diphenylcyclopropenone sensitization with weekly scalp DPC. Total RNA was extracted from unfractionated whole blood. The ends were cut back, 5 bases at V and 4 bases at J, with 6 bases in the middle. CDR1 and CDR2 (germline): MNHEY, SMNVEV (reference sequence). The CDR3 is 12 residues long. This clonotype was observed a handful of times. V gene TRBV27 combines with J gene TRBJ1-5; D is undetermined. The TCR comes from a woman aged 50 to 60 with alopecia areata. Some clones in this sample may be carry-over from other donors' samples. Sequencing was performed on whole blood, taken in connection with sensitization to the hapten diphenylcyclopropenone (DPC). This CDR3 reads CASSKQNQPQHF. DNA for the CDR3: TGTGCCAGCAGTAAACAGAATCAGCCCCAGCATTTT.